This T cell receptor beta chain was sequenced for a study of blood T cell repertoires in COVID-19. CDR3 length: 17 residues. V was cut by 0 bases and J by 4 bases, with 20 bases left in between. Looked up from germline, CDR1 is SGHRS and CDR2 is YFSETQ. This clone was detected only a few times. TCRdb keeps only in-frame clones here, not all; method: immunoSEQ multiplex PCR. The sample includes around 130,000 clones, 84% of them seen just once. Allocation to cohorts depended on clinical history reported by the participants. Among Cohort 3 donors, those recovered had two negative PCRs, clearance, or symptom resolution.

J is TRBJ2-7 and V is TRBV5-1; D unclear. The receptor comes from a woman in her 30s who had recovered from COVID-19. Sequences were obtained from PBMCs or T cells enriched from blood (not recorded which). The CDR3 DNA reads as TGCGCCAGCAGCTTGGTTGCCCAGTCCACCAAACCTTACGAGCAGTACTTC. Its protein product is CASSLVAQSTKPYEQYF.